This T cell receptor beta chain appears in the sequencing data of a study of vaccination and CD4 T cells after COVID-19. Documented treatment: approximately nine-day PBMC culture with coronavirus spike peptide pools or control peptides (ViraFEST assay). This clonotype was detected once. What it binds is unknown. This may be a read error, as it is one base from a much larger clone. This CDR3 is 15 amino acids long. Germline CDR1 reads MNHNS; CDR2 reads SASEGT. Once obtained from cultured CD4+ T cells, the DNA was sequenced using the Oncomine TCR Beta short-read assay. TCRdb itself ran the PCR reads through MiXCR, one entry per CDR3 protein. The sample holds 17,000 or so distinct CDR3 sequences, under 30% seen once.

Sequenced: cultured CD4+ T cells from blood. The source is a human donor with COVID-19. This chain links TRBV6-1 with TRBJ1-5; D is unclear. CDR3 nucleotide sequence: TGTGCCGGCAGACCACCCGGCGGTTCTTTTCAGCCCCAGCATTTT. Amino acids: CAGRPPGGSFQPQHF.